The text below deals with one T cell receptor beta chain. The target antigen is unknown. This entry is derived from a study of graft-versus-host responses after intestinal transplantation. In the study overall: Isolated intestinal, liver-intestinal, or multivisceral transplants had been given to the recipients. Induction using anti-thymocyte globulin, followed by tacrolimus and steroids for approximately 3 years, was given to all recipients.

Trimming removed 5 bases from V and 7 bases from J, with 17 bases in between. This CDR3 has 13 amino acids. CDR1 is SQVTM, CDR2 ANQGSEA, per germline. General observations from the study: Among recipient marrow samples, GvH clones were found; some appeared first in ileum or blood. Allografts of patients with graft-donor T cell macrochimerism showed high graft-versus-host to host-versus-graft clone ratios.

Some clones are missing from TCRdb's copy, which holds only in-frame ones; the method was immunoSEQ multiplex PCR. The data show some 88,000 clones, about 93% seen once. This rearrangement joins TRBV29-1 to TRBJ1-2; the D is unclear. The source was unstimulated CD8+ T cells sorted from spleen or lymph node cells, collected before intestinal transplant. The TCR was taken from a human donor who received an intestinal transplant. The CDR3 loop reads CSVLGLTTGGYTF. In DNA, the CDR3 is TGCAGCGTTCTTGGACTCACAACGGGTGGCTACACCTTC.